This T cell receptor (beta chain) was captured by sequencing in a study of blood T cell repertoires in COVID-19. Authors' data handling: For nucleated cells, counts were estimated from reference gene primer amplification. Libraries were prepared by immunoSEQ multiplex PCR; TCRdb keeps only in-frame clonotypes and omits some of them. V, J and clone size are taken as reported in that table, and D and trimming were inferred from the DNA itself. In the table there are approximately 200,000 clones, roughly 83% of which are singletons. Across 20 to 25 US areas, participants ranged in age from roughly 18 to 95 years. Researchers sorted participants into cohorts using their self-reported clinical history. Cohort 3 donors were reported recovered after two negative PCRs, clearance, or symptom resolution. This CDR3 is built from 16 residues. Trimming cost V 6 bases and J 4 bases; bases outside gene matches: 7. In germline, CDR1 is LGHNA, CDR2 YNFKEQ.

The sequence derives from a woman aged 25 to 45 who had recovered from COVID-19. Material: PBMCs or T cells enriched from blood (not recorded which). The chain carries TRBV4-2 and TRBJ2-2, with TRBD2 identical over 11 bases. In DNA, the CDR3 is TGTGCCAGCAGTCCTACTAGCGGGAGAGGCACCGGGGAGCTGTTTTTT. Its translation: CASSPTSGRGTGELFF.